This T cell receptor beta chain was retrieved from a study of identical twins. At least ten counts were recorded for this clonotype. Its cognate antigen is unknown. Healthy Caucasians alone served as donors. TCRdb recomputed calls from the 5' RACE reads with MiXCR, one row per CDR3 protein. The sample contains 250,000 to 350,000 distinct CDR3 sequences, about 8.9% of which appear only once. The V end lost 1 base, the J end lost 7 bases, and 10 bases lay between the germline ends. The V gene's germline CDR1 is LGHDT and CDR2 YNNKEL (reference sequence). The CDR3 runs to 13 residues. Study-wide results and limits: Cord blood's abundant beta clonotypes had fewer insertions, unlike memory repertoires. Invariant MAIT and iNKT cells could partly confound zero-insertion analyses.

These same records also appear under a second study, on yellow fever vaccine responses in identical twins. That report notes: Among the twins, the vaccine T cell response reportedly seemed partly convergent and partly personalized.

The source material was memory (CD45RO+) T cells sorted from blood. This clonotype originated in a woman between 18 and 29 years old in good health. The chain has TRBV3-1 and TRBJ1-1, with D unresolved. CDR3 nucleotide sequence: TGTGCCAGCAGCCAAGGGTGGCAGTTTGAAGCTTTCTTT. Its protein product is CASSQGWQFEAFF.